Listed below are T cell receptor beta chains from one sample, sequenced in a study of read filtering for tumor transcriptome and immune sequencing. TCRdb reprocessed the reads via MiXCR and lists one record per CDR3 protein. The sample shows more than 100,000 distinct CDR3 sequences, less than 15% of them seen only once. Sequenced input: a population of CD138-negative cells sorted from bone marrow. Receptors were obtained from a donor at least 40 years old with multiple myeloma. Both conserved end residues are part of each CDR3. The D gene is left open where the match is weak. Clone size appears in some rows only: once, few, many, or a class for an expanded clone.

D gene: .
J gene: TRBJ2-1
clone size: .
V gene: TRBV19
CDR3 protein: CASSRNSGNLNEQFF
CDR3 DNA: TGTGCCAGTAGTCGCAATAGCGGAAACCTCAATGAGCAGTTCTTC

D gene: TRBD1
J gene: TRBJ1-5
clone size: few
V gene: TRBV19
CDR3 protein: CASSPTGFDQPQHF
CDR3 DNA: TGTGCCAGTAGCCCGACAGGGTTCGATCAGCCCCAGCATTTT

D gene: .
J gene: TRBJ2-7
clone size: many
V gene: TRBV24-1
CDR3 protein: CATSDPGTGSYEQYF
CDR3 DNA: TGTGCCACCAGTGATCCCGGGACGGGCTCCTACGAGCAGTACTTC

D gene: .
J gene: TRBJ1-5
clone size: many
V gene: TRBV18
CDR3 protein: CASSPGGMGNQPQHF
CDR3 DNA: TGTGCCAGCTCACCAGGGGGGATGGGCAATCAGCCCCAGCATTTT

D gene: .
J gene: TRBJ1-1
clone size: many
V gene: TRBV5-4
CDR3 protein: CASSLNVGNTEAFF
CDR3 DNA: TGTGCCAGCAGCTTAAATGTTGGGAACACTGAAGCTTTCTTT

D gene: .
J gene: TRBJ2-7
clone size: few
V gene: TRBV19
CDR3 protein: CASRGLLFPPYEQYF
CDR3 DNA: TGTGCCAGTAGGGGACTGCTCTTCCCGCCGTACGAGCAGTACTTC

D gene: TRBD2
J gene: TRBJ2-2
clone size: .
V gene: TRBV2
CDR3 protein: CASRASGGRSGELFF
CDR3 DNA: TGTGCCAGCAGAGCCTCGGGCGGGAGGTCCGGGGAGCTGTTTTTT

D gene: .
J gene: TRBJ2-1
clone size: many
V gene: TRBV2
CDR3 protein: CASSGRDMYNEQFF
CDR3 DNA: TGTGCCAGCAGTGGCCGGGACATGTACAATGAGCAGTTCTTC

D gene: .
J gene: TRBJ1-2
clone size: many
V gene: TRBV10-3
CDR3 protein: CAIRFGTIDGYTF
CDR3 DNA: TGTGCCATCAGATTCGGGACGATAGATGGCTACACCTTC

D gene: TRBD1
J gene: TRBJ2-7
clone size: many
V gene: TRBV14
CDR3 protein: CASSLGQGSYEQYF
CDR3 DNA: TGTGCCAGCAGCCTCGGACAGGGTTCCTACGAGCAGTACTTC

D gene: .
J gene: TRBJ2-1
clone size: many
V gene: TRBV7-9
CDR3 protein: CASSSPTRSYNEQFF
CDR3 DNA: TGTGCCAGCAGCTCGCCGACCCGCTCCTACAATGAGCAGTTCTTC